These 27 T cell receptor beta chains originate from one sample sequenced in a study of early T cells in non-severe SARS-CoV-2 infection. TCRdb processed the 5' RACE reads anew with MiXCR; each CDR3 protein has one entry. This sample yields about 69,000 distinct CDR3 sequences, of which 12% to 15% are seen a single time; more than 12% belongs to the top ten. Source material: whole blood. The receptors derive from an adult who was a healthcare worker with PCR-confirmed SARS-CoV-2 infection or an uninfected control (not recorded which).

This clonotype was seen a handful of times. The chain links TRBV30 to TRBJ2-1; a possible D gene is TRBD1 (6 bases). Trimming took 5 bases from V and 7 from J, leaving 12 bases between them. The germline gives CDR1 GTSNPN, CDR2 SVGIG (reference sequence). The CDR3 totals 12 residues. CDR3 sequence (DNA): TGTGCCTGGGACAGGAATATGAATGAGCAGTTCTTC. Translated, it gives CAWDRNMNEQFF. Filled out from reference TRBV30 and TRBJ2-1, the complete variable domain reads SQTIHQWPATLVQPVGSPLSLECTVEGTSNPNLYWYRQAAGRGLQLLFYSVGIGQISSEVPQNLSASRPQDRQFILSSKKLLLSDSGFYLCAWDRNMNEQFFGPGTRLTVL.

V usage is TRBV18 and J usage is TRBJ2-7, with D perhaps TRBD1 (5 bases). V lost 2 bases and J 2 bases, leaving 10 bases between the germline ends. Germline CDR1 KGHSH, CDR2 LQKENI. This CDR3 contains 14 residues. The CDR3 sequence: CASSPGASTYEQYF. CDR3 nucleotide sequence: TGTGCCAGCTCACCAGGGGCCAGCACCTACGAGCAGTACTTC.

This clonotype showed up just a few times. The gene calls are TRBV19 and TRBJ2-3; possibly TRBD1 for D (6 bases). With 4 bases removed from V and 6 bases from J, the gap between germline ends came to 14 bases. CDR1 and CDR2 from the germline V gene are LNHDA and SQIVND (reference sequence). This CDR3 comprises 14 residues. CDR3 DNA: TGTGCCAGTAGTAAACAGGGTTTCGTGGATACGCAGTATTTT. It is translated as CASSKQGFVDTQYF.

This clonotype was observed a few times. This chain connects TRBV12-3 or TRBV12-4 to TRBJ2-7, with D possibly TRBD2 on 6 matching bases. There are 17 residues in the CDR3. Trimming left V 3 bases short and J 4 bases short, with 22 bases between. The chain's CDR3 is CASSFSSQPRAGYEQYF. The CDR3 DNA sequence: TGTGCCAGCAGTTTTTCTAGCCAACCCCGGGCGGGATACGAGCAGTACTTC.

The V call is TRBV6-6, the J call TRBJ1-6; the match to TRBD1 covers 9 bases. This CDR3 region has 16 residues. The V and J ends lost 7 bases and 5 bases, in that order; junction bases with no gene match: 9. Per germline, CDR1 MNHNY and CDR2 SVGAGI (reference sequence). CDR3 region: CASNKDRDRDNSPLHF. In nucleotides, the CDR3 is TGTGCCAGCAACAAGGACCGGGACAGGGATAATTCACCCCTCCACTTT.

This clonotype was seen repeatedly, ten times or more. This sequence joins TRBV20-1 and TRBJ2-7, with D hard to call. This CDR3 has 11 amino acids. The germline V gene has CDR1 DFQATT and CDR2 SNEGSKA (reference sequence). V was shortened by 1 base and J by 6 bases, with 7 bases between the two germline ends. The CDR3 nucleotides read TGCAGTGCTAGAGTTGGTCGCGAGCAGTACTTC. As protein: CSARVGREQYF.

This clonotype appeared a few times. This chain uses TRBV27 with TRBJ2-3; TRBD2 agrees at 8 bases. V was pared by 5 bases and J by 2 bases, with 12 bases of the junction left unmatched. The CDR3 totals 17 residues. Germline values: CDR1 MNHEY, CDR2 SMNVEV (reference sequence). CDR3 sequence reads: CASSPQRGTASTDTQYF. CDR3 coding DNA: TGTGCCAGCAGTCCTCAGCGGGGGACCGCCTCCACAGATACGCAGTATTTT.

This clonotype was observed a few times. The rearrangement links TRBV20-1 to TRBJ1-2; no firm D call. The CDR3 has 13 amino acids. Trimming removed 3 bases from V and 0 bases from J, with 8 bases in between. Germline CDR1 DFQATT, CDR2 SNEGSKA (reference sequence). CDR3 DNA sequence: TGCAGTGCTAGGGGTGGCACTAACTATGGCTACACCTTC. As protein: CSARGGTNYGYTF.

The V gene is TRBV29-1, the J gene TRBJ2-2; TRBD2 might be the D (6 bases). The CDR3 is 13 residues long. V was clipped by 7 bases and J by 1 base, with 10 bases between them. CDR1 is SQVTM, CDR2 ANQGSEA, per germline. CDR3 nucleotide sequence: TGCAGCGCGGGGGAGATGAACACCGGGGAGCTGTTTTTT. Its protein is CSAGEMNTGELFF.

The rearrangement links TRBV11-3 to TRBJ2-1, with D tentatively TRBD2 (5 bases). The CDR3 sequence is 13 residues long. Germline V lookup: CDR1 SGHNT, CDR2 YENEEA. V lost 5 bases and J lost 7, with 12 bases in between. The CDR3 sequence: CASSTRVGNEQFF. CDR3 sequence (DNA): TGTGCCAGCAGCACTAGGGTGGGGAATGAGCAGTTCTTC.

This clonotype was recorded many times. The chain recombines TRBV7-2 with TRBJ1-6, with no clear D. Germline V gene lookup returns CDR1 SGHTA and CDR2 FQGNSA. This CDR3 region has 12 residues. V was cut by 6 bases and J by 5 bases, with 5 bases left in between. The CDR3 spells CASRNDNSPLHF. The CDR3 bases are TGTGCCAGCAGAAATGATAATTCACCCCTCCACTTT.

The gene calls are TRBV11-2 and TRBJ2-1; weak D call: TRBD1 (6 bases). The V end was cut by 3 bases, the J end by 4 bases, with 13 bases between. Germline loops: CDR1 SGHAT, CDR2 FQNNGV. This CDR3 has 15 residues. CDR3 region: CASSLQGNAYNEQFF. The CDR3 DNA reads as TGTGCCAGCAGCTTGCAGGGGAACGCGTACAATGAGCAGTTCTTC.

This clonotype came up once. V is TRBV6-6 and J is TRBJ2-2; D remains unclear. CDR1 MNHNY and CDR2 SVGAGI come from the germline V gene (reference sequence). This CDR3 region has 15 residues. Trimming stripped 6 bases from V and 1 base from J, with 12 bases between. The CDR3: CASSMLNRNTGELFF. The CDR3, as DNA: TGTGCCAGCAGCATGCTAAACAGGAACACCGGGGAGCTGTTTTTT.

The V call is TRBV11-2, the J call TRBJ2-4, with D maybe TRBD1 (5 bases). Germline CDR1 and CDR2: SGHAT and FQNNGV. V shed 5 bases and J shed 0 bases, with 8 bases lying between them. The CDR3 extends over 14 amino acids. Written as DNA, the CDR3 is TGTGCCAGCAGCCGACAGATAGCCAAAAACATTCAGTACTTC. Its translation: CASSRQIAKNIQYF.

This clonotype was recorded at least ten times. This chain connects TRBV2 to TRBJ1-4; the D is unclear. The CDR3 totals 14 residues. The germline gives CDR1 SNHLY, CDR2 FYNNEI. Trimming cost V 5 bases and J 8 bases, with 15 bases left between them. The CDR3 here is CASSMTHGEEKLFF. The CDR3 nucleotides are TGTGCCAGCAGTATGACCCATGGGGAGGAAAAACTGTTTTTT.

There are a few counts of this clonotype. CDR3 loop: CASSFQSHNSPLHF. The CDR3 DNA reads as TGCGCCAGCAGCTTCCAGTCTCATAATTCACCCCTCCACTTT. This chain joins TRBV5-1 and TRBJ1-6; D ambiguous. Trimming left V 2 bases short and J 5 bases short, with 8 bases between. Germline CDR1 reads SGHRS; CDR2 reads YFSETQ. This CDR3 region has 14 residues.

The CDR3 loop reads CASSLMGGQGGHTF. The CDR3 DNA sequence: TGTGCCAGCAGCTTAATGGGGGGACAGGGTGGTCACACCTTC. The chain uses TRBV7-2 and TRBJ1-2, with 9 bases matching TRBD1. Losses at the gene ends were 2 bases for V and 12 bases for J; bases not matched to a gene: 10. The CDR3 has 14 residues. Germline V gene sequence: CDR1 SGHTA, CDR2 FQGNSA.

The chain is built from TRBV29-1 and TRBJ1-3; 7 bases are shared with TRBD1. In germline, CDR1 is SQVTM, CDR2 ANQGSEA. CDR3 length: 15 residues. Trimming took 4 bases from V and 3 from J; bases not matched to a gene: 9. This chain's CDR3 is CSVVGTVNFGNTIYF. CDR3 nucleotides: TGCAGCGTTGTGGGGACAGTCAACTTTGGAAACACCATATATTTT.

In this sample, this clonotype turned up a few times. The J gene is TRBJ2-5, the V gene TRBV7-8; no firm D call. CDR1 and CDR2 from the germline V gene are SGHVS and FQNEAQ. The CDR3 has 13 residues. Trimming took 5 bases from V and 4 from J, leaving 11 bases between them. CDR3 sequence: CASSNIRSETQYF. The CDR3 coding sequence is TGTGCCAGCAGCAATATTCGTTCAGAGACCCAGTACTTC.

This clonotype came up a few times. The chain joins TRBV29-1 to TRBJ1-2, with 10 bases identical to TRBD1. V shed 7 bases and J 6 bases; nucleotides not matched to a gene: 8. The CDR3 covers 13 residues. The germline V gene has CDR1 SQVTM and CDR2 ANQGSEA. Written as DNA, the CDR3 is TGCAGCGCCGGGGACAGGGGCTGGGATGGCTACACCTTC. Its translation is CSAGDRGWDGYTF.

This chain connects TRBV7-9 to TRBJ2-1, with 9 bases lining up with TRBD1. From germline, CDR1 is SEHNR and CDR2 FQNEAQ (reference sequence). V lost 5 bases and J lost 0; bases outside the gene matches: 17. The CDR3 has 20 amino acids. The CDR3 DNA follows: TGTGCCAGCAGCGGGGTGGGGACAGGGCAAATGGCTAGCTCCTACAATGAGCAGTTCTTC. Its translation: CASSGVGTGQMASSYNEQFF.

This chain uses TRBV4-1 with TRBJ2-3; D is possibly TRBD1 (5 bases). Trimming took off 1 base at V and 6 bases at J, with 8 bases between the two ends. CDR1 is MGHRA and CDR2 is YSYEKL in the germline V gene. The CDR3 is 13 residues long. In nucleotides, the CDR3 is TGCGCCAGCAGCCAAGTGGGGCAGGATACGCAGTATTTT. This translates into CASSQVGQDTQYF.

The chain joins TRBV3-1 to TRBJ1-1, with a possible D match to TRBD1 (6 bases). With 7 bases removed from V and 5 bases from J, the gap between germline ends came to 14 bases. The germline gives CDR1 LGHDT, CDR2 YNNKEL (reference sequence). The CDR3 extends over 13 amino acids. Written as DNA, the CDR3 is TGTGCCAGCACCCTAAGGGGGGGGACTGAAGCTTTCTTT. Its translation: CASTLRGGTEAFF.

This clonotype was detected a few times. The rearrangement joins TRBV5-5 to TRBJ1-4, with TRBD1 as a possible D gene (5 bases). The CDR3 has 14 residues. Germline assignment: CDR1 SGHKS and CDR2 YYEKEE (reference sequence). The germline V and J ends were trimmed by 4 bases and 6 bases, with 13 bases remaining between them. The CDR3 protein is CASSPQPGDEKLFF. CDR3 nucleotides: TGTGCCAGCAGCCCGCAGCCGGGGGATGAAAAACTGTTTTTT.

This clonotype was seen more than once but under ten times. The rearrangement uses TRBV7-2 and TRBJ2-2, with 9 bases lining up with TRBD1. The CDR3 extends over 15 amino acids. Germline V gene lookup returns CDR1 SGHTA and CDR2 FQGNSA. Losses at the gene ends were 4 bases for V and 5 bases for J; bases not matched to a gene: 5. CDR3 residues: CASSYYRGHTGELFF. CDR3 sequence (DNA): TGTGCCAGCAGCTACTACAGGGGGCATACCGGGGAGCTGTTTTTT.

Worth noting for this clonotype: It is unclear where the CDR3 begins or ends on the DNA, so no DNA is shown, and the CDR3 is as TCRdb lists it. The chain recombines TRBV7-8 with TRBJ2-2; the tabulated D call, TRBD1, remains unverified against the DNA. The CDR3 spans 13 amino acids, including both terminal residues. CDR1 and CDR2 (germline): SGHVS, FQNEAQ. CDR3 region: CASSPGPGELFFF.

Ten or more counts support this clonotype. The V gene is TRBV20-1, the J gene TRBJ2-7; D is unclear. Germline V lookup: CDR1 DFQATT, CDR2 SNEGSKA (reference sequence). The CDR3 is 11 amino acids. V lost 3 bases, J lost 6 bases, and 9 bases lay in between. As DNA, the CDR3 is TGCAGTGCTAGTACAAGCCTCGAGCAGTACTTC. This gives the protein CSASTSLEQYF.